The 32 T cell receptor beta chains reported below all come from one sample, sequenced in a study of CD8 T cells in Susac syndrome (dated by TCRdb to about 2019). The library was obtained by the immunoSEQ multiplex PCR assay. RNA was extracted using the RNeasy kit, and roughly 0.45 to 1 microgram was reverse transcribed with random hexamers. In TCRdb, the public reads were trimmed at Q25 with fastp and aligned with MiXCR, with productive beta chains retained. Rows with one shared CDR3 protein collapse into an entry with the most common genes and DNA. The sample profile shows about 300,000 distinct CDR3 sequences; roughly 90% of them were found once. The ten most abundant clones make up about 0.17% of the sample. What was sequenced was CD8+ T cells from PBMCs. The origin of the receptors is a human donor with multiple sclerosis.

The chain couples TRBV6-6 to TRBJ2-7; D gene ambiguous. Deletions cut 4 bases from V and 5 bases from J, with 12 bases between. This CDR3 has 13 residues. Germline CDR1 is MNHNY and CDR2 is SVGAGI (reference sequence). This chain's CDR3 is CASSSPGWDEQYF. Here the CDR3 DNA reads TGTGCCAGCAGTTCCCCAGGATGGGACGAGCAGTACTTC.

CDR3 DNA sequence: TGTGCCAGCTCCGGCGGACTAGGACCCTACAATGAGCAGTTCTTC. Protein sequence: CASSGGLGPYNEQFF. This rearrangement joins TRBV27 to TRBJ2-1, with 7 bases matching TRBD2. The junction had 9 bases not matched to a gene; V was cut back by 8 bases and J by 2 bases. Germline V lookup: CDR1 MNHEY, CDR2 SMNVEV (reference sequence). This CDR3 has 15 residues.

CDR3 coding DNA: TGCGCCAGCAGTGAGTTGGCAGGCAATCAGCCCCAGCATTTT. Translating it yields CASSELAGNQPQHF. The rearrangement uses TRBV10-2 and TRBJ1-5; D remains unclear. Germline V gene data show CDR1 as WSHSY and CDR2 as SAAADI. The CDR3 runs 14 residues. Between the trimmed V and J ends, which lost 1 base and 2 bases, there was a span of 6 bases.

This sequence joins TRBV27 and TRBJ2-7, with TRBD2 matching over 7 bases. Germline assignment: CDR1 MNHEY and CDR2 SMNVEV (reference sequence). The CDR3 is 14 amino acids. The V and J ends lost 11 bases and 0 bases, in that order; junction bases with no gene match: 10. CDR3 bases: TGTGCCTCCCAAGCGGGCGGGAGCTCCTACGAGCAGTACTTC. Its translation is CASQAGGSSYEQYF.

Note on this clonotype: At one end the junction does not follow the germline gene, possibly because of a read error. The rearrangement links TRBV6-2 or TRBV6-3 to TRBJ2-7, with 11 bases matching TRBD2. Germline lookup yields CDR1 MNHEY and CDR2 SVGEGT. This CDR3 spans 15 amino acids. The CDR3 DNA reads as TGTGCCAGCAGTGCTCCGGGACTAGCGGTCTATGAGCGGTACTTC. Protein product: CASSAPGLAVYERYF.

CDR3 loop: CATRGQYEQYF. DNA for the CDR3: TGTGCCACCCGGGGTCAATACGAGCAGTACTTC. This chain joins TRBV7-9 and TRBJ2-7; tentatively, D is TRBD2 (5 bases). This CDR3 comprises 11 residues. Germline V gives CDR1 SEHNR, CDR2 FQNEAQ (reference sequence). The V gene lost 10 bases and the J gene lost 4 bases, with 11 bases spanning the gap.

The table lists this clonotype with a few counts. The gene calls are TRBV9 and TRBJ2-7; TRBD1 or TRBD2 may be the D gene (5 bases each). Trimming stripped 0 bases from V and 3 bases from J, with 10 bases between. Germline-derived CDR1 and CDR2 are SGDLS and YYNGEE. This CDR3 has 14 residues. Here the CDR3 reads CASSVGEGSYEQYF. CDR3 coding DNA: TGTGCCAGCAGCGTAGGTGAGGGGAGCTACGAGCAGTACTTC. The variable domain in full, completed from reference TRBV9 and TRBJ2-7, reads DSGVTQTPKHLITATGQRVTLRCSPRSGDLSVYWYQQSLDQGLQFLIQYYNGEERAKGNILERFSAQQFPDLHSELNLSSLELGDSALYFCASSVGEGSYEQYFGPGTRLTVT.

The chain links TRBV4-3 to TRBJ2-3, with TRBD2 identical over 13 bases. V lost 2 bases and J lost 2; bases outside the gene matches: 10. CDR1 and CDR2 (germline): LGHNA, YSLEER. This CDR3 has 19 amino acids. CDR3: CASSQLRLLAGGNTDTQYF. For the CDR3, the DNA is TGCGCCAGCAGCCAACTACGATTACTAGCGGGAGGGAACACAGATACGCAGTATTTT.

The chain's CDR3 is CASSQDPSGGAEEQFF. CDR3 nucleotide sequence: TGTGCCAGCAGCCAAGACCCTAGCGGGGGGGCTGAGGAGCAGTTCTTC. V gene TRBV4-2 combines with J gene TRBJ2-1, with TRBD2 matching 12 bases. V shed 0 bases and J 10 bases; nucleotides not matched to a gene: 7. CDR1 LGHNA and CDR2 YNFKEQ come from the germline V gene. This CDR3 is 16 amino acids long.

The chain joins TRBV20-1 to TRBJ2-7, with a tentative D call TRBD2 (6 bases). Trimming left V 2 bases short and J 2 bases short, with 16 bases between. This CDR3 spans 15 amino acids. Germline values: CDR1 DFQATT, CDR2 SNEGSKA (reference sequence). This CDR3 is CSARSAGGKPYEQYF. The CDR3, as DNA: TGCAGTGCTAGATCCGCCGGAGGGAAACCCTACGAGCAGTACTTC.

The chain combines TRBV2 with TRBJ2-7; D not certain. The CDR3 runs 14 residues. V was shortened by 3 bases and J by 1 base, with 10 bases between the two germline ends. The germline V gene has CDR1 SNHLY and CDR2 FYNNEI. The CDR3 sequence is CASSDSYGSYEQYF. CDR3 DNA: TGTGCCAGCAGTGACTCTTACGGGTCCTACGAGCAGTACTTC. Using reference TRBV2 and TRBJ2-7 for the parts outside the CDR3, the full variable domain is EPEVTQTPSHQVTQMGQEVILRCVPISNHLYFYWYRQILGQKVEFLVSFYNNEISEKSEIFDDQFSVERPDGSNFTLKIRSTKLEDSAMYFCASSDSYGSYEQYFGPGTRLTVT.

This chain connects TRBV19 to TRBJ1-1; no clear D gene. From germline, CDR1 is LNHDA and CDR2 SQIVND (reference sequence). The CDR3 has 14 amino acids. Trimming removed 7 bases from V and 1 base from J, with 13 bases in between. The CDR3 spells CASNPGRGNTEAFF. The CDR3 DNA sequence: TGTGCCAGTAACCCCGGACGGGGGAACACTGAAGCTTTCTTT.

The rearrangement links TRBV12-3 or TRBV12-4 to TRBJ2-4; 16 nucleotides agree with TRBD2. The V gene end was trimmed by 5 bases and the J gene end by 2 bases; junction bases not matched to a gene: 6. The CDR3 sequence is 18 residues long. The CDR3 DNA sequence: TGTGCCAGCAGTCCCGGGACTAGCGGGAGGGGGTCCAAAAACATTCAGTACTTC. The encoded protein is CASSPGTSGRGSKNIQYF.

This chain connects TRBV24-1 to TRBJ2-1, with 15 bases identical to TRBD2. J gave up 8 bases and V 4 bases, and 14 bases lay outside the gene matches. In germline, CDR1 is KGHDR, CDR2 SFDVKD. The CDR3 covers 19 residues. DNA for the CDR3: TGTGCCACCAGTGACGTCGGACTAGCGGGAGGGCCCGGACAAGATGAGCAGTTCTTC. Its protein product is CATSDVGLAGGPGQDEQFF.

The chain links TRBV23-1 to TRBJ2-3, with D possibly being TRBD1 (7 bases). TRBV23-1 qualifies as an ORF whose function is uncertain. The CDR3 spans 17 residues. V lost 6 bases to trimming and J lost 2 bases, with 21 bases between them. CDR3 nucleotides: TGCGCCAGCAGATCAAGTCCCGACAGGGAGGACACAGATACGCAGTATTTT. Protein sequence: CASRSSPDREDTDTQYF.

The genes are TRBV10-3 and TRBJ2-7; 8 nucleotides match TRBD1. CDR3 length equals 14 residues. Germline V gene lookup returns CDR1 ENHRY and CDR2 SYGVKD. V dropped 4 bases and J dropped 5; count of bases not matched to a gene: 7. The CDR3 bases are TGTGCCATCAGTGGGGTGGACAGGGCGAACGAGCAGTACTTC. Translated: CAISGVDRANEQYF.

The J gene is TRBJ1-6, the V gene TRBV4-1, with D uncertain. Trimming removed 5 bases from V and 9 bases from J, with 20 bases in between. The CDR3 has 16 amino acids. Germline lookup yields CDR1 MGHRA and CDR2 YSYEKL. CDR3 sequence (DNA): TGCGCCAGCAGCGTTGGGGAGGACCAAAAAGGTTCACCCCTCCACTTT. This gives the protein CASSVGEDQKGSPLHF.

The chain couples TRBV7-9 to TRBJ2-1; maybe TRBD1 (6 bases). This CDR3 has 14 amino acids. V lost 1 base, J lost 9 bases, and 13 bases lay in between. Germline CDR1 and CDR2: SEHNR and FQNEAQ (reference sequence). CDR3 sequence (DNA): TGTGCCAGCAGCTTAGTCTCCCTCAGGGGTGAGCAGTTCTTC. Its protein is CASSLVSLRGEQFF.

The CDR3, as DNA: TGCAGTGCTAGAGCGACAGGGAGGGAAAAACTGTTTTTT. Translated: CSARATGREKLFF. The chain combines TRBV20-1 with TRBJ1-4, with TRBD1 identical over 7 bases. Per the germline V gene, CDR1 is DFQATT and CDR2 is SNEGSKA (reference sequence). The V gene end was trimmed by 1 base and the J gene end by 8 bases; junction bases not matched to a gene: 4. The CDR3 extends over 13 amino acids.

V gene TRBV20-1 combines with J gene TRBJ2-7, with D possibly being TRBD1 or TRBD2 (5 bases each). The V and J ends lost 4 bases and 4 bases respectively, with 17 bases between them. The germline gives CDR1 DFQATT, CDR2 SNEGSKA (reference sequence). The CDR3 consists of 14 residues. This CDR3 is CSAKTGGGLYEQYF. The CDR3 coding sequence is TGCAGTGCTAAAACGGGTGGGGGTTTATACGAGCAGTACTTC.

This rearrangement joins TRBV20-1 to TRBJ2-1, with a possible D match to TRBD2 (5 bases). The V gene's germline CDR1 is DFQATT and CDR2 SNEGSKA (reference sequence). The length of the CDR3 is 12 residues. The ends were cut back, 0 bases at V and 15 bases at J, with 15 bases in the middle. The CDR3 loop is CSARDQGEGLFF. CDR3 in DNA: TGCAGTGCTAGAGATCAAGGCGAAGGACTGTTCTTC.

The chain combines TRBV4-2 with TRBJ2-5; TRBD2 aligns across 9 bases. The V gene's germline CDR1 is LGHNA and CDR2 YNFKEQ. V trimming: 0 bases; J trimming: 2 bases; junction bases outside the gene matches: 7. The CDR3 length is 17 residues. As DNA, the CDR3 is TGTGCCAGCAGCCAAGATCTCGCGGGGGGGGGTCAAGAGACCCAGTACTTC. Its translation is CASSQDLAGGGQETQYF.

Here the CDR3 DNA reads TGTGCTAGTGGTTTGACAGGGGCCGGGGAGCTGTTTTTT. Its translation is CASGLTGAGELFF. The chain couples TRBV12-5 to TRBJ2-2; TRBD1 matches at 7 bases. This CDR3 is built from 13 residues. The V gene's germline CDR1 is LGHNT and CDR2 FRNRAP. The V segment lost 2 bases and the J segment 6 bases; nucleotides outside the gene matches: 0.

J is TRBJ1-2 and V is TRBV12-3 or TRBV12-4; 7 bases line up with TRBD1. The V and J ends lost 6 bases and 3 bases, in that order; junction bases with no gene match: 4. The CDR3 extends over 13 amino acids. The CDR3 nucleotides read TGTGCCAGCAGGTCCGGGACAGACTATGGCTACACCTTC. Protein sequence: CASRSGTDYGYTF.

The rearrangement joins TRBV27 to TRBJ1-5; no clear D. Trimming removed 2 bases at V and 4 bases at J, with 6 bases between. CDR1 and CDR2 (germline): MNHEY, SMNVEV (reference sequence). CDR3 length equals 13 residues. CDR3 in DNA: TGTGCCAGCAGTTTAGGTACAAATCAGCCCCAGCATTTT. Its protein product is CASSLGTNQPQHF.

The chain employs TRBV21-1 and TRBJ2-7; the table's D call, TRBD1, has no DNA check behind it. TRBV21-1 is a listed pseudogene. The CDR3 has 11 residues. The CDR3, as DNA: TGTGCCAGCCCGGGGGGCTGCGAGCAGTACTTC. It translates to CASPGGCEQYF.

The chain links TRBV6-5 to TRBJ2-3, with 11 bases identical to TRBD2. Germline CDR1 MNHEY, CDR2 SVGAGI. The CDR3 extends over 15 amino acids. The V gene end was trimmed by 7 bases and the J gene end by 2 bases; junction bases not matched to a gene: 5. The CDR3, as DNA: TGTGCCAGCACCCGACTAGCGGGGAACACAGATACGCAGTATTTT. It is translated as CASTRLAGNTDTQYF.

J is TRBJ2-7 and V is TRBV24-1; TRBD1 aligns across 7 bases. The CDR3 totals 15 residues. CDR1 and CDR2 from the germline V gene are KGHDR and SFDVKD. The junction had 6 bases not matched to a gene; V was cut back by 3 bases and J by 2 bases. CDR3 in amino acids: CATSDPRQGPYEQYF. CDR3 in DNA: TGTGCCACCAGTGATCCACGACAGGGTCCCTACGAGCAGTACTTC.

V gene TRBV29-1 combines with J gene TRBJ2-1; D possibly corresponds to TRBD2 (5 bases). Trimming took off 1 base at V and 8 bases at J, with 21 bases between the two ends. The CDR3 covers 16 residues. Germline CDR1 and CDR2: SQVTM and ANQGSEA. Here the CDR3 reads CSVEGEPGLSWDEQFF. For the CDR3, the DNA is TGCAGCGTTGAAGGGGAGCCGGGCCTTTCTTGGGATGAGCAGTTCTTC.

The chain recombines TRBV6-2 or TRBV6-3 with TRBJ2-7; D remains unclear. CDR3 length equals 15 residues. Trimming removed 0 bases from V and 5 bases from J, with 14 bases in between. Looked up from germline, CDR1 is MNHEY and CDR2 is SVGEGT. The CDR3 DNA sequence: TGTGCCAGCAGTTACTCGTCACTTTTTTGGGACGAGCAGTACTTC. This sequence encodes CASSYSSLFWDEQYF.

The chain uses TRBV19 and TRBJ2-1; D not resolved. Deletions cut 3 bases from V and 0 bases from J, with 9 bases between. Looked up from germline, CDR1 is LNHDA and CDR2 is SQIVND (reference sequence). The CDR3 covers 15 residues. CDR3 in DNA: TGTGCCAGTAGTATTAGGGAAAGCTCCTACAATGAGCAGTTCTTC. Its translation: CASSIRESSYNEQFF.

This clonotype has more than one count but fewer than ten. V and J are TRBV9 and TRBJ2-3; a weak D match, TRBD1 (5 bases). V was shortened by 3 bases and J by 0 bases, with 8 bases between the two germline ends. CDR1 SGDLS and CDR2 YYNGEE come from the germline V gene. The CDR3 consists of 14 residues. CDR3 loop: CASSEAGSTDTQYF. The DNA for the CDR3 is TGTGCCAGCAGCGAGGCAGGGAGCACAGATACGCAGTATTTT.